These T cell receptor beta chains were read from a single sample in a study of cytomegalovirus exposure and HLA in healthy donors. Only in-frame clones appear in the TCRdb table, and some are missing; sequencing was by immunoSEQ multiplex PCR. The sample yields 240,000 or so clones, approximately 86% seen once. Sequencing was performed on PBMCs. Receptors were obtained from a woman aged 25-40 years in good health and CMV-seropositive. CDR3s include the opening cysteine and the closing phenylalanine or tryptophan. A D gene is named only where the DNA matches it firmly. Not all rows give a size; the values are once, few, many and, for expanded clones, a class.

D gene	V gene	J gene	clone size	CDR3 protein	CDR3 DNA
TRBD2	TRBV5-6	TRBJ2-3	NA	CASSLGTGGSTDTQYF	TGTGCCAGCAGCTTGGGGACGGGAGGCAGTACAGATACGCAGTATTTT
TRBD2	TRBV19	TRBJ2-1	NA	CASSQASGSFNEQFF	TGTGCCAGTAGTCAGGCTAGCGGGAGTTTCAATGAGCAGTTCTTC
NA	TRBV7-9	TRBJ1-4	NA	CASSPGVEGEKLFF	TGTGCCAGCAGCCCCGGGGTTGAGGGTGAAAAACTGTTTTTT
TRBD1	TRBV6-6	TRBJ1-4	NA	CASRDRSTNEKLFF	TGTGCCAGCAGGGACAGGTCAACTAATGAAAAACTGTTTTTT
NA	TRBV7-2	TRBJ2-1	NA	CASSLGQAYDEQFF	TGTGCCAGCAGCTTAGGACAGGCTTACGATGAGCAGTTCTTC
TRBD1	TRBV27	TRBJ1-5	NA	CASSPNRGQPQHF	TGTGCCAGCAGCCCTAACAGGGGCCAGCCCCAGCATTTT
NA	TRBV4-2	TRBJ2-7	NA	CASSLERAAAYEQYF	TGTGCCAGCAGCCTCGAGCGGGCCGCGGCCTACGAGCAGTACTTC
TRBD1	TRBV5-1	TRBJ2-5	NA	CASSFGPRKGAQETQYF	TGCGCCAGCAGCTTTGGACCACGCAAGGGGGCGCAAGAGACCCAGTACTTC
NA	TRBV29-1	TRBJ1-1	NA	CSATAVSGTEAFF	TGCAGCGCGACCGCCGTTTCAGGCACTGAAGCTTTCTTT
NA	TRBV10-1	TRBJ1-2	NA	CASSETGNYGYTF	TGCGCCAGCAGTGAGACAGGAAACTATGGCTACACCTTC
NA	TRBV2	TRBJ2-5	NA	CASMFTPRLETQYF	TGTGCCAGCATGTTCACACCCAGGTTGGAGACCCAGTACTTC
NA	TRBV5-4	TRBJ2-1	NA	CASSLAEGDEQFF	TGTGCCAGCAGCTTGGCCGAGGGGGATGAGCAGTTCTTC
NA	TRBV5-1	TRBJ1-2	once	CASSLYSANYGYTF	TGCGCCAGCAGCTTGTATTCAGCTAACTATGGCTACACCTTC
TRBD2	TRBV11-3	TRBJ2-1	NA	CASSLSREGLNEQFF	TGTGCCAGCAGCTTGTCGCGGGAGGGCCTGAATGAGCAGTTCTTC
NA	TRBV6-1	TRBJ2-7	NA	CATFFAGQYEQYF	TGTGCCACCTTTTTTGCCGGACAGTACGAGCAGTACTTC
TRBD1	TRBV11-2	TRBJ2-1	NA	CASSLALTGNYNEQFF	TGTGCCAGCAGCTTAGCTCTGACAGGGAACTACAATGAGCAGTTCTTC
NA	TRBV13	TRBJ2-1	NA	CASSLSPRTTYNEQFF	TGTGCCAGCAGCTTAAGCCCCCGGACTACTTACAATGAGCAGTTCTTC
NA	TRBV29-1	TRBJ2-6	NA	CSVQASGANVLTF	TGCAGCGTCCAGGCCTCTGGGGCCAACGTCCTGACTTTC
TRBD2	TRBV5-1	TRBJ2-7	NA	CASSLEQREGFYEQYF	TGCGCCAGCAGCTTGGAACAGCGGGAGGGATTCTACGAGCAGTACTTC
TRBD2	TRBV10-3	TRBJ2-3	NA	CAISSGLAGLTDTQYF	TGTGCCATCAGCTCCGGACTAGCGGGGCTCACAGATACGCAGTATTTT
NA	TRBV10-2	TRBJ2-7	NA	CASSEGVGYEQYF	TGCGCCAGCAGTGAAGGGGTCGGGTACGAGCAGTACTTC
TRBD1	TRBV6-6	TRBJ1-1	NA	CASSQGPGQGSTEAFF	TGTGCCAGCAGCCAAGGCCCGGGACAGGGATCGACTGAAGCTTTCTTT
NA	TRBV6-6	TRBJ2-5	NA	CASSGGGRETQYF	TGTGCCAGCAGTGGAGGGGGCCGAGAGACCCAGTACTTC